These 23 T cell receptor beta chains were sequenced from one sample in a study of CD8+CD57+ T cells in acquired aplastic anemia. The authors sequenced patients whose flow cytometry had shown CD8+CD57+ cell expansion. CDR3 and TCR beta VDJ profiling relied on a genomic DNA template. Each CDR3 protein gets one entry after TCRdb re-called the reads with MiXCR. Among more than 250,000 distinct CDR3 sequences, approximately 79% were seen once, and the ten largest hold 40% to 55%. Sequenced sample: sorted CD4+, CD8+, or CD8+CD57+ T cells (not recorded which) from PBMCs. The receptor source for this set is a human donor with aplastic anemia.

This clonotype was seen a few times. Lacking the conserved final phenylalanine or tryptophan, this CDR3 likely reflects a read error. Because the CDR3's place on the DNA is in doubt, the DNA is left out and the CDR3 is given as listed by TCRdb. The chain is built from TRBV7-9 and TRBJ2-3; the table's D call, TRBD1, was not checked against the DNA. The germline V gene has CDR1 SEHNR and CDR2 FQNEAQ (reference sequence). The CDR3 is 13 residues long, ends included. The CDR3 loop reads CASSDVPGELLFG.

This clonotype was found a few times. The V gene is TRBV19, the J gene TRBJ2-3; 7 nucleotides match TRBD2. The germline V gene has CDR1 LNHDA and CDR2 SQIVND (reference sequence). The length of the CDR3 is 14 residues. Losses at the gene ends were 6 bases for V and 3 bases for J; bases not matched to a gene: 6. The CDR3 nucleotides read TGTGCCAGTAGAAGCGGGAACTCAACAGATACGCAGTATTTT. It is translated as CASRSGNSTDTQYF.

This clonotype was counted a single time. CDR3 region: CASSSTDMNTEAFF. CDR3 nucleotide sequence: TGTGCCAGCAGCTCTACTGACATGAACACTGAAGCTTTCTTT. This sequence joins TRBV5-4 and TRBJ1-1, with no clear D. This CDR3 has 14 residues. V was cut by 3 bases and J by 0 bases, with 9 bases left in between. Germline V gene lookup returns CDR1 SGHNT and CDR2 YYREEE (reference sequence).

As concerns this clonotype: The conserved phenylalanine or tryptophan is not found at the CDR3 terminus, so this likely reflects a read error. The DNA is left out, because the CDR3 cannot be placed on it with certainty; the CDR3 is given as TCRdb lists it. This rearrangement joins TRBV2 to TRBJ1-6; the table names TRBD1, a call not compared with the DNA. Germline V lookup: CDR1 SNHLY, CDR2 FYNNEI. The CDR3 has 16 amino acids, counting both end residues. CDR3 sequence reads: CASTQGTARETQYFGP.

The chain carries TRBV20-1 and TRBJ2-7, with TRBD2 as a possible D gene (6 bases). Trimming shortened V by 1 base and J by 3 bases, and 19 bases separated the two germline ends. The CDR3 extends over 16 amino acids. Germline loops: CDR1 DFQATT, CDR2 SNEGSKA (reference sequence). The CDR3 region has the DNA TGCAGTGCTAGAGCATCGGAGGGGTCCTGGGGCTACGAGCAGTACTTC. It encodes CSARASEGSWGYEQYF.

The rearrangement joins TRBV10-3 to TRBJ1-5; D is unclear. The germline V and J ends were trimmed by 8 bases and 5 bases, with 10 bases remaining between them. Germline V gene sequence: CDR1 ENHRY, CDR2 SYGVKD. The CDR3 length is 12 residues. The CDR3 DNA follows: TGTGCCATCGGGCAGGAAGATCAGCCCCAGCATTTT. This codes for CAIGQEDQPQHF.

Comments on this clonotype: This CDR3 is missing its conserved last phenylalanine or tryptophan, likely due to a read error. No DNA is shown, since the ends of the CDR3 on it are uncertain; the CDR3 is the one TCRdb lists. CDR3 in amino acids: CASSVGSGDGEQY. V gene TRBV7-9 combines with J gene TRBJ2-3; the table gives TRBD1 as D, unverified against the DNA. The CDR3 has 13 residues if both end residues are counted. Germline V gene lookup returns CDR1 SEHNR and CDR2 FQNEAQ (reference sequence).

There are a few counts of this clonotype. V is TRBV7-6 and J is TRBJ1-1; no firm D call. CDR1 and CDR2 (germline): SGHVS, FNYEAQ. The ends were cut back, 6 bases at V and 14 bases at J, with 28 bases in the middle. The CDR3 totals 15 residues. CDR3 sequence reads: CASSHDSGGAYGYFF. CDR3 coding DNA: TGTGCCAGCAGTCACGACTCAGGTGGAGCTTATGGCTACTTCTTT.

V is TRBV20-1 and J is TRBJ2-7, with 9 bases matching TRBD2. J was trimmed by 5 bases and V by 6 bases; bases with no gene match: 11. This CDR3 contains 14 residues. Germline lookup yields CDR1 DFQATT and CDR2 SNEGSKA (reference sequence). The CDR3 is CSAGAASGDHEQYF. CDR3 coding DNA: TGCAGTGCCGGCGCGGCTAGCGGGGACCACGAGCAGTACTTC.

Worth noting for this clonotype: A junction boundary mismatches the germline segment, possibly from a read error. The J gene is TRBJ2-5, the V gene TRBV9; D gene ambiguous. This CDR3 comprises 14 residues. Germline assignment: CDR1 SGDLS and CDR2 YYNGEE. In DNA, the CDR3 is TGTGCCAGCGGCAGAGGCAGCGACATTCAGACCCTCGACTTC. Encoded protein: CASGRGSDIQTLDF. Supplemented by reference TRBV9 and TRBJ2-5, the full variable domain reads DSGVTQTPKHLITATGQRVTLRCSPRSGDLSVYWYQQSLDQGLQFLIQYYNGEERAKGNILERFSAQQFPDLHSELNLSSLELGDSALYFCASGRGSDIQTLDFGPGTRLLVL.

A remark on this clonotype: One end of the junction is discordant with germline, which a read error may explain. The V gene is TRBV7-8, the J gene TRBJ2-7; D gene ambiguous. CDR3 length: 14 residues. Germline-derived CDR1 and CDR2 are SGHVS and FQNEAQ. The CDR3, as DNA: TGTGCCAGCAGCTCCTCACGAGGTCCCTACGCGCAGTACTTC. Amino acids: CASSSSRGPYAQYF.

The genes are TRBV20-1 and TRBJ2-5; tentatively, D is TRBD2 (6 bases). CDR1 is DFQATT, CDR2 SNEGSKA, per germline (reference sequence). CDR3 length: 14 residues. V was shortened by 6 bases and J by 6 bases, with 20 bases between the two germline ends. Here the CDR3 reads CSAKDVGGGKTQYF. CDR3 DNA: TGCAGTGCAAAGGACGTCGGAGGAGGGAAGACCCAGTACTTC.

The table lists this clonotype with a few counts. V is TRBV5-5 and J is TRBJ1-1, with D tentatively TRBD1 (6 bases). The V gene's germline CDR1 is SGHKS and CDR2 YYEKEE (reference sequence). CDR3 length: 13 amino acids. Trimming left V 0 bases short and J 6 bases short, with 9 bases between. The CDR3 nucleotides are TGTGCCAGCAGCTTGGACAGGGTAGCTGAAGCTTTCTTT. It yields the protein CASSLDRVAEAFF. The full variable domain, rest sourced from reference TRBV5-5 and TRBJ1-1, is DAGVTQSPTHLIKTRGQQVTLRCSPISGHKSVSWYQQVLGQGPQFIFQYYEKEERGRGNFPDRFSARQFPNYSSELNVNALLLGDSALYLCASSLDRVAEAFFGQGTRLTVV.

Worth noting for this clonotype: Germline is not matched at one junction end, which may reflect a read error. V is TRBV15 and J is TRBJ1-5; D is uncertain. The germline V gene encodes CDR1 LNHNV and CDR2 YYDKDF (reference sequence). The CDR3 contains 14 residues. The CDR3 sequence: CATSKANQQQTQHF. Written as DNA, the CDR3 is TGTGCCACCAGCAAAGCTAATCAGCAACAGACCCAGCACTTC.

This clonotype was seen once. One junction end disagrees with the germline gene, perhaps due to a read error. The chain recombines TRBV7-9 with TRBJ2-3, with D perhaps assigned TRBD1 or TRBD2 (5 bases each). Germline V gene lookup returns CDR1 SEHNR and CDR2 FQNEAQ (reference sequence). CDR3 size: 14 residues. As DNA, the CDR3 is TGTGCCAGCAGCCCAGAGGGGACCTGGGGAGCGCCGCAGTTT. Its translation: CASSPEGTWGAPQF. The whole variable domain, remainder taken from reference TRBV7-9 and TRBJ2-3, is DTGVSQNPRHKITKRGQNVTFRCDPISEHNRLYWYRQTLGQGPEFLTYFQNEAQLEKSRLLSDRFSAERPKGSFSTLEIQRTEQGDSAMYLCASSPEGTWGAPQFGPGTRLTVL.

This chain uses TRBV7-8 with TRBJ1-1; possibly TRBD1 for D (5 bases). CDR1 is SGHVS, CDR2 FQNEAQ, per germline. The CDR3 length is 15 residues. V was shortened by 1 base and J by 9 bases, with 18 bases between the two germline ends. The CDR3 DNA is TGTGCCAGCAGCTTAGATCGAGCAGGGAATACGCAAGCTTTCTTT. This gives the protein CASSLDRAGNTQAFF.

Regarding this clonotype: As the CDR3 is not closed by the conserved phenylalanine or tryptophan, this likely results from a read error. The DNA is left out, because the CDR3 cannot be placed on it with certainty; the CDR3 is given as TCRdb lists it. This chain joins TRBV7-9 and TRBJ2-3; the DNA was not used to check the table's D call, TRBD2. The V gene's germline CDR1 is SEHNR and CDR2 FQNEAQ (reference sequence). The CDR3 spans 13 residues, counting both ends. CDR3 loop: CASSHGVTSGKDD.

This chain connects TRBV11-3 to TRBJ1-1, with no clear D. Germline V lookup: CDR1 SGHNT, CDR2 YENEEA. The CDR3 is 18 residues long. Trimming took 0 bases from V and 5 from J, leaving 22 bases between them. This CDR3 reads CASSLDLTHTVSRTEAFF. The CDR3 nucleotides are TGTGCCAGCAGCTTAGATCTGACACACACAGTTTCGAGGACTGAAGCTTTCTTT.

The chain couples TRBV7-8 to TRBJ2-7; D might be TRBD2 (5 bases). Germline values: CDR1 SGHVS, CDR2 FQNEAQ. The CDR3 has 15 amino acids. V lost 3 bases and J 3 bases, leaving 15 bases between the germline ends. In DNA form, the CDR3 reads TGTGCCAGCAGCTTGGCGGGCTGTCCCGGCTACGAGCAGTACGTC. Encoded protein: CASSLAGCPGYEQYV.

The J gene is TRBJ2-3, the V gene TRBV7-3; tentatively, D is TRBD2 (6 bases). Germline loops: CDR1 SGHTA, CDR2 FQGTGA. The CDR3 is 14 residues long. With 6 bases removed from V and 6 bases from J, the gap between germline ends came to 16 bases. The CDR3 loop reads CASRIAAGPDTQYF. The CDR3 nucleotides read TGTGCCAGCAGAATAGCGGCAGGTCCCGATACGCAGTATTTT.

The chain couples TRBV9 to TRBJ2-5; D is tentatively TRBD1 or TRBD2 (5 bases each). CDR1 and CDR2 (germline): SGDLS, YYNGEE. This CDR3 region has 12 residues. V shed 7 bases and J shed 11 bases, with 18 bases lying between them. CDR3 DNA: TGTGCCAGCGGGGGAGCTAGGAAGATTCAGTACTTC. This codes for CASGGARKIQYF.

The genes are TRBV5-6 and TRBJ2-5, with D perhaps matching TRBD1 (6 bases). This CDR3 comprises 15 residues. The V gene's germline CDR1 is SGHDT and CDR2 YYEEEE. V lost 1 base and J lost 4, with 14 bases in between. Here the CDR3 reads CASSLHRAWGETQYF. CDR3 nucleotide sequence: TGTGCCAGCAGCTTGCACAGGGCCTGGGGAGAGACCCAGTACTTC.

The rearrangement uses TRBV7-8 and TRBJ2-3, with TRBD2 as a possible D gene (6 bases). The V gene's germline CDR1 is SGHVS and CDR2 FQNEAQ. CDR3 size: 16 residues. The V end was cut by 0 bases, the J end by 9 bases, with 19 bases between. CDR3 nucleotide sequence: TGTGCCAGCAGCTTAGCGGGAGGTCCTCATACGCAGACGCAGTATTTT. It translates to CASSLAGGPHTQTQYF.